Presented here are 14 T cell receptor beta chains from one specimen sequenced in a study of shared clonotypes between healthy human individuals. Profiling relied on immunoSEQ multiplex PCR, and the TCRdb table lists in-frame clones only, not all of them. The sample contains a few million clones, approximately 95% of which appear only once. Material for sequencing was naive CD4+ T cells sorted from blood. The subset: CD45RA+ positively selected. These receptors were obtained from a man aged 18 to 35 in good health.

This chain uses TRBV28 with TRBJ2-2, with 8 bases fitting TRBD1. This CDR3 comprises 15 residues. The germline gives CDR1 MDHEN, CDR2 SYDVKM. The V and J ends lost 7 bases and 4 bases, in that order; junction bases with no gene match: 8. CDR3 sequence (DNA): TGTGCCAGCAATTCGCAGGGGGCTGGCACCGGGGAGCTGTTTTTT. Amino acids: CASNSQGAGTGELFF.

Concerning this clone: The sample carries other DNA sequences with the same CDR3. The chain is built from TRBV5-1 and TRBJ2-1; the D gene is possibly TRBD1 (5 bases). The CDR3 contains 14 residues. CDR1 is SGHRS and CDR2 is YFSETQ in the germline V gene. Trimming stripped 1 base from V and 3 bases from J, with 8 bases between. The CDR3 DNA is TGCGCCAGCAGCTTGCTTGACAGCTACAATGAGCAGTTCTTC. This codes for CASSLLDSYNEQFF.

The V and J genes are TRBV10-3 and TRBJ1-1; maybe TRBD1 (5 bases). This CDR3 is built from 14 residues. The V end lost 4 bases, the J end lost 0 bases, and 9 bases lay between the germline ends. Germline V gene sequence: CDR1 ENHRY, CDR2 SYGVKD. The CDR3 is CAISAGILNTEAFF. The CDR3 region has the DNA TGTGCCATCAGTGCAGGGATTCTGAACACTGAAGCTTTCTTT.

Worth noting for this clone: The same CDR3 arises from other DNA sequences in this sample as well. The rearrangement uses TRBV6-6 and TRBJ2-1; tentatively, D is TRBD2 (5 bases). The ends were cut back, 2 bases at V and 9 bases at J, with 5 bases in the middle. The CDR3 extends over 11 amino acids. Germline lookup yields CDR1 MNHNY and CDR2 SVGAGI (reference sequence). Here the CDR3 DNA reads TGTGCCAGCAGTTACGAGGGTGAGCAGTTCTTC. This translates into CASSYEGEQFF.

This clone appeared once. This chain joins TRBV4-1 and TRBJ1-5; 7 bases match TRBD1. Trimming cost V 5 bases and J 2 bases; bases outside gene matches: 6. Germline V gene lookup returns CDR1 MGHRA and CDR2 YSYEKL. This CDR3 has 15 residues. CDR3 sequence reads: CASSATGAGNQPQHF. The CDR3 nucleotides read TGCGCCAGCAGCGCAACAGGGGCGGGCAATCAGCCCCAGCATTTT.

The sample holds one count of this clone. The V call is TRBV19, the J call TRBJ1-4; D not resolved. Germline-derived CDR1 and CDR2 are LNHDA and SQIVND (reference sequence). Trimming pared 11 bases from V and 10 bases from J, leaving 11 bases between. This CDR3 has 10 residues. This CDR3 is CASWEGKLFF. Here the CDR3 DNA reads TGTGCCTCGTGGGAGGGAAAACTGTTTTTT.

V and J are TRBV7-3 and TRBJ2-3; no firm D call. Looked up from germline, CDR1 is SGHTA and CDR2 is FQGTGA. CDR3 length: 14 residues. Trimming removed 5 bases at V and 4 bases at J, with 13 bases between. The CDR3 DNA reads as TGTGCCAGCAGCGGAAACCGACTCTCAGATACGCAGTATTTT. It codes for CASSGNRLSDTQYF.

The chain links TRBV4-3 to TRBJ1-2, with D perhaps TRBD1 (5 bases). V lost 3 bases, J lost 8 bases, and 19 bases lay in between. Germline-derived CDR1 and CDR2 are LGHNA and YSLEER. CDR3 length: 15 amino acids. The CDR3 is CASSHPERGPDGYTF. CDR3 DNA: TGCGCCAGCAGCCATCCCGAGAGGGGTCCCGACGGCTACACCTTC.

The chain couples TRBV25-1 to TRBJ1-3; D perhaps matches TRBD1 (5 bases). The CDR3 covers 13 residues. CDR1 is MGHDK, CDR2 SYGVNS, per germline. Trimming removed 8 bases at V and 4 bases at J, with 12 bases between. This chain's CDR3 is CASQGTLGNTIYF. The CDR3 nucleotides read TGTGCCAGCCAAGGGACGCTGGGAAACACCATATATTTT.

The chain carries TRBV7-9 and TRBJ1-3; no definite D call. Trimming removed 5 bases from V and 0 bases from J, with 17 bases in between. The CDR3 loop spans 17 amino acids. Germline V lookup: CDR1 SEHNR, CDR2 FQNEAQ (reference sequence). The CDR3 region has the DNA TGTGCCAGCAGCCCGCCGGGGAGTTCTCCCTCTGGAAACACCATATATTTT. Its translation is CASSPPGSSPSGNTIYF.

The chain employs TRBV2 and TRBJ2-5; D remains ambiguous. V lost 8 bases to trimming and J lost 1 base, with 14 bases between them. The CDR3 is made up of 14 amino acids. Germline-derived CDR1 and CDR2 are SNHLY and FYNNEI. CDR3 DNA: TGTGCCAGCTCTGTCAGTACTACCCAAGAGACCCAGTACTTC. Translated, it gives CASSVSTTQETQYF. The variable domain in full, completed from reference TRBV2 and TRBJ2-5, reads EPEVTQTPSHQVTQMGQEVILRCVPISNHLYFYWYRQILGQKVEFLVSFYNNEISEKSEIFDDQFSVERPDGSNFTLKIRSTKLEDSAMYFCASSVSTTQETQYFGPGTRLLVL.

The CDR3 DNA sequence: TGTGCCAGCAATCAGGGTACAAACACCGGGGAGCTGTTTTTT. It encodes CASNQGTNTGELFF. V usage is TRBV6-1 and J usage is TRBJ2-2; D is possibly TRBD1 (5 bases). The CDR3 totals 14 residues. The germline V and J ends were trimmed by 7 bases and 2 bases, with 11 bases remaining between them. From germline, CDR1 is MNHNS and CDR2 SASEGT.

The gene calls are TRBV7-2 and TRBJ2-1; 9 bases are shared with TRBD2. Per germline, CDR1 SGHTA and CDR2 FQGNSA. The CDR3 extends over 15 amino acids. V was pared by 5 bases and J by 4 bases, with 6 bases of the junction left unmatched. For the CDR3, the DNA is TGTGCCAGCAGCGGCCTAGCGGGGAAGTACAATGAGCAGTTCTTC. This codes for CASSGLAGKYNEQFF.

The gene calls are TRBV2 and TRBJ2-7; 8 positions agree with TRBD2. CDR3 size: 13 residues. The germline V gene encodes CDR1 SNHLY and CDR2 FYNNEI. V shed 11 bases, J shed 5 bases, and the junction held 11 bases outside the gene matches. Here the CDR3 reads CADSRAGAHEQYF. The CDR3 nucleotides are TGTGCCGACTCGCGAGCGGGAGCCCACGAGCAGTACTTC.